This T cell receptor beta chain emerged from a study of CD8 T cells in Susac syndrome. CD8+ and CD4+ T cells from blood underwent TCR beta sequencing, which was carried out in a high-throughput format. The patients serving as multiple sclerosis controls were treatment-naive. They had stable or active relapsing-remitting disease and fulfilled revised McDonald criteria. The authors negatively isolated CD8+ and CD4+ T cells and FACS-enriched TEMRA cells. RNA amounts of about 0.45 to 1 ug underwent reverse transcription with random hexamers. Across 54 Vbeta and 13 Jbeta, immunoSEQ multiplex PCR amplified TCR beta CDR3. A single record per CDR3 protein comes from TCRdb applying MiXCR to the immunoSEQ multiplex PCR reads. The sample has tens of thousands of distinct CDR3 sequences; roughly 90% are singletons. Germline V lookup: CDR1 DFQATT, CDR2 SNEGSKA (reference sequence). Trimming cost V 0 bases and J 0 bases; bases outside gene matches: 10. CDR3 length equals 18 residues.

The sequencing input was CD8+ T cells from PBMCs. The receptor comes from a human donor with multiple sclerosis. The rearrangement uses TRBV20-1 and TRBJ2-7, with TRBD2 matching over 11 bases. In DNA form, the CDR3 reads TGCAGTGCTAGAGAACGACTAGCGGGATACCTCAGCTCCTACGAGCAGTACTTC. It specifies CSARERLAGYLSSYEQYF.